This T cell receptor beta chain is drawn from a study of blood T cell repertoires in COVID-19 (dated by TCRdb to about 2020). Study-wide context: Samples from collaborators originated in the United States, Italy and Spain and spanned both the acute and convalescent phases of COVID-19. The prospective study material was composed of cDNA or gDNA derived from T cells, B-cell-depleted T cells, or PBMCs. Deeply sampled blood TCRbeta repertoires from subjects exposed to, actively infected with, or recovered from COVID-19 were included in the dataset. The repertoires were released in a freely available public database intended as a resource for research on the immune response to SARS-CoV-2. Samples came from the ongoing ImmuneRACE study (first 160 participants) plus 1,254 subjects from 6 global collaborators. A de-identified subject ID, COVID-19 status, age in years and sex were almost always included in the sample metadata. HLA class I and class II types, where available, came from metadata supplied by the sample provider rather than from assay-based typing. Paper-wide results and their limitations: How much clinical and demographic metadata was included differed by source and by participant, and the metadata was provided uncurated.

TCRbeta CDR3 regions were amplified from genomic DNA using the immunoSEQ Assay, a bias-controlled multiplex PCR. The authors' pipeline ran thus. Within the assay, amplification of reference gene primers was used to estimate how many nucleated cells each sample contained. To quantify the absolute abundance of each unique TCRbeta CDR3 rearrangement, sequence reads were collapsed and filtered. Productive Simpson clonality was computed per sample as the square root of Simpson's diversity index over productive rearrangements. As stored in TCRdb, this immuneACCESS dataset retains in-frame rearrangements with V and J assigned. A fraction of the clones does not appear; measured against another copy, unresolved V genes explain less than half of the discrepancy, and the remainder lacks a known reason. V and J calls and clone size follow that table, whereas D and trimming were derived from the DNA. For this sample the table gives a few hundred thousand clones, of which 85% were detected only once. About 19% of the sample is taken by the ten largest.

From the germline V gene, CDR1 is KGHSH and CDR2 is LQKENI. From the cysteine through the phenylalanine, the CDR3 covers 15 amino acids. Solely the CDR3 DNA is kept, with 45 bases framed from the first base. V lost 5 bases and J lost 4 bases, and the count of bases not matched to a germline gene is 11. Notes on this clone: Its antigen target is currently unknown. Base qualities are not at hand, and no much larger clone is one base apart.

Participants in the prospective study were enrolled through a virtual design, were aged roughly 18 to 90 years, and lived in roughly 24 United States geographic areas. In the prospective study, participants were assigned to cohorts based on the clinical history participants reported in a screening survey and a study questionnaire. Recovered participants in ImmuneRACE Cohort 3 were defined as having two consecutive negative NP/OP PCR tests, clearance from a healthcare professional, or resolution of symptoms. Each participant in the prospective study had whole blood, serum and a nasopharyngeal or oropharyngeal swab collected by mobile phlebotomists. Over an approximately 2-month period, participants in the prospective study had the option of providing additional blood draws and questionnaires. Prospective study blood samples were shipped either frozen or at room temperature before DNA extraction.

This TCR came from a middle-aged man who had recovered from COVID-19. Rearrangement joined TRBV18 to TRBJ2-7; TRBD1 fits 7 bases in the junction. The sequencing sample was made of PBMCs or T cells enriched from blood (not recorded which). The CDR3 loop reads CASSDPATGIYEQYF. The base sequence is TGTGCCAGCTCAGATCCTGCGACAGGGATTTACGAGCAGTACTTC.